This TCR beta chain appears in the sequencing data of a study of tumor and adjacent non-tumor tissue in lung cancer. On the study more broadly: Each sample yielded millions of productive TCRbeta reads on average. Findings and caveats of the study: In normal lung, the top 100 clones were significantly more dominant than in tumor. Tumor tissue had significantly higher TCR diversity than normal lung.

Germline CDR1 and CDR2: SQVTM and ANQGSEA. The CDR3 extends over 15 amino acids. A word on this clonotype: Its antigen is unidentified. An end of the junction differs from the germline gene, which may be a read error.

TCRbeta libraries were built with three rounds of nested PCR, modified from ARM-PCR. Each CDR3 protein gets one entry after TCRdb re-called the multiplex PCR reads with MiXCR. The sample carries 71,000 or so distinct CDR3 sequences, roughly 80% recorded once. No cell sorting was done before RNA was extracted from the tissue. This TCR derives from a woman aged 45 to 65 with non-small cell lung cancer. What was sequenced was lung tumor tissue. The chain has TRBV29-1 and TRBJ2-2; 7 bases are a match to TRBD2. In nucleotides, the CDR3 is TGTATCGTTGAGGGAGGGTCCGCGAAGACCGGGGAGCTGTTTTTT. This gives the protein CIVEGGSAKTGELFF.